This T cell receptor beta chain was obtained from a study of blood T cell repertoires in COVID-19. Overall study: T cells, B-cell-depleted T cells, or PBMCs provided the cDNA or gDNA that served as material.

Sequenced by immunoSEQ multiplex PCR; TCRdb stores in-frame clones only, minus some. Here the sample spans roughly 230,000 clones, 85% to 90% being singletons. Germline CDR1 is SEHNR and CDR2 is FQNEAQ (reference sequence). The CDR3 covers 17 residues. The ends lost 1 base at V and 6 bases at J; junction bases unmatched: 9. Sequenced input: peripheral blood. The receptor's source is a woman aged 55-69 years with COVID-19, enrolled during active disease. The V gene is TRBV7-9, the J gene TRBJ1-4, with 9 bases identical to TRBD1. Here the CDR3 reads CASSLGVKGTGHEKLFF. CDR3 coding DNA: TGTGCCAGCAGCTTAGGGGTGAAAGGGACAGGGCATGAAAAACTGTTTTTT.